This T cell receptor beta chain was recovered during a study of cytomegalovirus exposure and HLA in healthy donors. Overall study context: An early release of data contained approximately 80 million unique TCRs, which came from HLA-typed donors. Study findings and constraints: CMV serostatus alone was available as immune exposure information.

The PCR was carried out with 60 Vbeta primers and 13 Jbeta primers. TCRdb keeps only in-frame clones here, not all; method: immunoSEQ multiplex PCR. The repertoire consists of about 140,000 clones, with about 10% occurring once and the leading ten covering over 6.5%. Notes on this clone: As yet, its antigen is unknown.

CDR1 MNHNS and CDR2 SASEGT come from the germline V gene. This CDR3 has 15 residues. V lost 0 bases and J lost 4, with 9 bases in between. The receptor was isolated from a middle-aged woman in good health and CMV-seropositive. The sequencing sample was made of PBMCs. V is TRBV6-1 and J is TRBJ2-2; D may be TRBD1 (5 bases). This CDR3 is CASSEARVGTGELFF. CDR3 nucleotide sequence: TGTGCCAGCAGTGAAGCCAGGGTTGGCACCGGGGAGCTGTTTTTT.